This T cell receptor beta chain was identified during a study of blood T cell repertoires in COVID-19. Study at large: The United States, Italy and Spain provided the acute and convalescent COVID-19 samples. T cells, B-cell-depleted T cells, or PBMCs supplied cDNA or gDNA.

This clone was seen once. Germline loops: CDR1 MRHNA, CDR2 SNTAGT. This CDR3 is built from 15 residues. V shed 3 bases, J shed 8 bases, and the junction held 7 bases outside the gene matches. Generated by immunoSEQ multiplex PCR, the TCRdb table keeps only in-frame clones and is missing some. Of under 350,000 clones in the sample, around 90% are singletons; the top ten hold 2.2%. The sequenced sample was peripheral blood. The sequence was collected from a man in his fifties with acute or convalescent COVID-19. This chain joins TRBV6-4 and TRBJ2-1, with 10 nucleotides matching TRBD2. This CDR3 is CASSEGSGGLDEQFF. In nucleotides, the CDR3 is TGTGCCAGCAGTGAGGGTAGCGGGGGGTTGGATGAGCAGTTCTTC.